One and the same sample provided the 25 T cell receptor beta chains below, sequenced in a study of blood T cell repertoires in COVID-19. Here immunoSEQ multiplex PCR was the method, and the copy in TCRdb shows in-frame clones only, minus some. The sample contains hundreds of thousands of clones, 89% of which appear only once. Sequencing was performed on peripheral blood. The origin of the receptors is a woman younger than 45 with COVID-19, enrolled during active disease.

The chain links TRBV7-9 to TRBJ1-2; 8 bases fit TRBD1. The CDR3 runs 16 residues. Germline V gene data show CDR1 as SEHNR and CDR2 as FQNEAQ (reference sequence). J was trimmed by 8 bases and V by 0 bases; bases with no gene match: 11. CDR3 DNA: TGTGCCAGCAGCTTAGCGCAGGGACAGGAACTGAGGGGCTACACCTTC. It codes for CASSLAQGQELRGYTF.

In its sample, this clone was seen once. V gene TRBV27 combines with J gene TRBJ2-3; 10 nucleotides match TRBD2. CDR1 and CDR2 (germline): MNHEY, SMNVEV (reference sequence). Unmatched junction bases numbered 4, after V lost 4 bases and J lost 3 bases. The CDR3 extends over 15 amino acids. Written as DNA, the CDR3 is TGTGCCAGCAGTTCCCCGACTAGCGGGACAGATACGCAGTATTTT. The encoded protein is CASSSPTSGTDTQYF.

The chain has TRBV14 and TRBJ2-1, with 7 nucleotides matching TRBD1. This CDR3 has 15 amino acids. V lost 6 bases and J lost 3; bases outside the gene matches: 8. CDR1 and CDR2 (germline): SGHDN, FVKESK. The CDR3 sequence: CASSARQGFYNEQFF. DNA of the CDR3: TGTGCCAGCAGTGCAAGACAGGGCTTCTACAATGAGCAGTTCTTC.

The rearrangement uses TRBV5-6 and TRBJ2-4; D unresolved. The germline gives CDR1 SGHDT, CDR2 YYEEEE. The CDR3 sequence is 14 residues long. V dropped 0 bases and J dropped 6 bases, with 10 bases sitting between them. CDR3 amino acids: CASSLGLIRNIQYF. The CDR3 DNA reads TGTGCCAGCAGCTTGGGTCTAATCCGAAACATTCAGTACTTC.

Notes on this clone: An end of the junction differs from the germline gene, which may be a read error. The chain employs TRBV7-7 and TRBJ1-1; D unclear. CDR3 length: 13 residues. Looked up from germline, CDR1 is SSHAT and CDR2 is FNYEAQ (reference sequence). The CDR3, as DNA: TGTGCTAGCAGCTTAGCCGAGGGAGGTGAAGCTTTCTTT. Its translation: CASSLAEGGEAFF.

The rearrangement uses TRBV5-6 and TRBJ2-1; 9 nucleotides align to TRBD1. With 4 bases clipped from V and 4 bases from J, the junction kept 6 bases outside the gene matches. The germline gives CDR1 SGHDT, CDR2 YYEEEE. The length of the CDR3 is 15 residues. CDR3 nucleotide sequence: TGTGCCAGCAGCATCCGGGACAGGGCGTACAATGAGCAGTTCTTC. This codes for CASSIRDRAYNEQFF.

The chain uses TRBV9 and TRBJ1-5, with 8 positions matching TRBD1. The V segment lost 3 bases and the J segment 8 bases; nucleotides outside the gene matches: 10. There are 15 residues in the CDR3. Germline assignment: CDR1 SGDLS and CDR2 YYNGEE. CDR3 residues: CASSEGGTGAEPQHF. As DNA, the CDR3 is TGTGCCAGCAGCGAGGGGGGGACAGGAGCAGAGCCCCAGCATTTT.

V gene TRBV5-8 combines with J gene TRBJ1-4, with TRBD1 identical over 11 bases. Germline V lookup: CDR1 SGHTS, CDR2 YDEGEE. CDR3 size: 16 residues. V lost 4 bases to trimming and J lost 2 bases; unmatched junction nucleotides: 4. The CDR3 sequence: CASSRDRGTTNEKLFF. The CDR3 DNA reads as TGTGCCAGCAGCAGGGACAGGGGGACCACTAATGAAAAACTGTTTTTT.

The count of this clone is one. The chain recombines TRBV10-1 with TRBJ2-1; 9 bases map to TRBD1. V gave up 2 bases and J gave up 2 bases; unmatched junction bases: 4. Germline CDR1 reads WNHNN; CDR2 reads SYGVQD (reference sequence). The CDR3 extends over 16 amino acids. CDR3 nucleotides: TGCGCCAGCAGTGAGGCGGGACAGGGCGCCTACAATGAGCAGTTCTTC. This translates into CASSEAGQGAYNEQFF.

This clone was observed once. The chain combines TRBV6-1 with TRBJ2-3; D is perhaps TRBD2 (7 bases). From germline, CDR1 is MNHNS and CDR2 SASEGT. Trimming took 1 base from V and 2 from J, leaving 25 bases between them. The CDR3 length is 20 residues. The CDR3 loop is CASSEVERRGGRLLTDTQYF. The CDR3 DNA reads TGTGCCAGCAGTGAAGTGGAAAGAAGGGGGGGACGCCTCCTCACAGATACGCAGTATTTT.

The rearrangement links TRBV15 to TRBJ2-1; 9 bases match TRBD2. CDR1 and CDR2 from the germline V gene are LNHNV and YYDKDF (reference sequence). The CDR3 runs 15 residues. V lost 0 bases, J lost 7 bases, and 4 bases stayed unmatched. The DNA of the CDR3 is TGTGCCACCAGCAGAGAGAGCGGGGGGTCTAATGAGCAGTTCTTC. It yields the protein CATSRESGGSNEQFF. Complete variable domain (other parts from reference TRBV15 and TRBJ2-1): DAMVIQNPRYQVTQFGKPVTLSCSQTLNHNVMYWYQQKSSQAPKLLFHYYDKDFNNEADTPDNFQSRRPNTSFCFLDIRSPGLGDTAMYLCATSRESGGSNEQFFGPGTRLTVL.

The CDR3 nucleotides are TGCAGCGCCAAGGGACAGGGAACCTACGAGCAGTACTTC. Protein: CSAKGQGTYEQYF. The chain has TRBV29-1 and TRBJ2-7, with 9 bases identical to TRBD1. J was trimmed by 2 bases and V by 7 bases; bases with no gene match: 6. The CDR3 totals 13 residues. CDR1 SQVTM and CDR2 ANQGSEA come from the germline V gene.

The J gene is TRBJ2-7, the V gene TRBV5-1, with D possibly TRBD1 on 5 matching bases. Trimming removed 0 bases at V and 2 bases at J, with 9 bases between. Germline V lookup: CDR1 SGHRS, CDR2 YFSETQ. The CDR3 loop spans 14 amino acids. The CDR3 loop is CASSLEAGPYEQYF. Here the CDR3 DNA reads TGCGCCAGCAGCTTGGAAGCAGGGCCCTACGAGCAGTACTTC.

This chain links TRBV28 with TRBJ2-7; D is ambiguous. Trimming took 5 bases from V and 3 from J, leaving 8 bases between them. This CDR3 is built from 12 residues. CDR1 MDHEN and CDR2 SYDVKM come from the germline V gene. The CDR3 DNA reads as TGTGCCAGCAGTCGCCCTAGCTACGAGCAGTACGTC. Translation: CASSRPSYEQYV.

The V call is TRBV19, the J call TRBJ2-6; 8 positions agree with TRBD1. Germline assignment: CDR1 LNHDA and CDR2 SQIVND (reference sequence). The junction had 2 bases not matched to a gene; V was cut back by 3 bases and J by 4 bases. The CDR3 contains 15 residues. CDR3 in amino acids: CASSIRGHGANVLTF. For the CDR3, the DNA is TGTGCCAGTAGTATCAGGGGGCACGGGGCCAACGTCCTGACTTTC.

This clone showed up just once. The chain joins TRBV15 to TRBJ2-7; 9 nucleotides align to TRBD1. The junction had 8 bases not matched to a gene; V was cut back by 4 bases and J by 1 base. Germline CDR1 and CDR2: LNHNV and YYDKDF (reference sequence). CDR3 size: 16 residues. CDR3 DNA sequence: TGTGCCACCAGCATAACAGGGGGCCGGTTATCCTACGAGCAGTACTTC. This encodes CATSITGGRLSYEQYF.

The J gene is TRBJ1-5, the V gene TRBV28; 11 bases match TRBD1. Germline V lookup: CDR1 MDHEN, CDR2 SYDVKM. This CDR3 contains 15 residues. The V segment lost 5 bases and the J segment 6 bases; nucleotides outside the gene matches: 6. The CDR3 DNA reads TGTGCCAGCAGTCCCCCAGGACAGGGGGCTCAGCCCCAGCATTTT. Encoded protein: CASSPPGQGAQPQHF.

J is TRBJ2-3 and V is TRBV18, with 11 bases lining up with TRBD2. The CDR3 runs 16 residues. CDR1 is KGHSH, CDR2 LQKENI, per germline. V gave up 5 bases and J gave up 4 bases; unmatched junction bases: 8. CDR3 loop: CASSGSVAGGPDTQYF. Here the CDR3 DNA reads TGTGCCAGCTCAGGTTCGGTAGCGGGGGGGCCAGATACGCAGTATTTT.

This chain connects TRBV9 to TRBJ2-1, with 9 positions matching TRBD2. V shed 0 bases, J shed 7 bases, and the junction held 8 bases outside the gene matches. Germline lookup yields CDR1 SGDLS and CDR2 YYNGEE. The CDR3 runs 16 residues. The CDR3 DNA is TGTGCCAGCAGCGTAGGCGGGGGGGGTCTTATGAATGAGCAGTTCTTC. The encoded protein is CASSVGGGGLMNEQFF.

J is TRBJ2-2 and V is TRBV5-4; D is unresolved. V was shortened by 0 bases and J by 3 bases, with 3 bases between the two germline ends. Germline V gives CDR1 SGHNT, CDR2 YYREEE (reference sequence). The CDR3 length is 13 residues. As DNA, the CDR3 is TGTGCCAGCAGCTTGGCCGACACCGGGGAGCTGTTTTTT. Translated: CASSLADTGELFF.

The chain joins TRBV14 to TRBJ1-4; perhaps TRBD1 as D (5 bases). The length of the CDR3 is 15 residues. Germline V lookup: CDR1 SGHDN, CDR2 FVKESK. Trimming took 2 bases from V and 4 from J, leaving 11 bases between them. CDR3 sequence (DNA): TGTGCCAGCAGCCAATGGAGGGGAATTAATGAAAAACTGTTTTTT. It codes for CASSQWRGINEKLFF.

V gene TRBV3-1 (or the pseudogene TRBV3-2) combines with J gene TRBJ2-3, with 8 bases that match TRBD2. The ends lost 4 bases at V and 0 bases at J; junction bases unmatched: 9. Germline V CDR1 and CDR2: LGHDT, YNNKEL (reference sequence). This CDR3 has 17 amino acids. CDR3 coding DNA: TGTGCCAGCAGCCGAGCAGAGCGGGAGCCTAGCACAGATACGCAGTATTTT. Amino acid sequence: CASSRAEREPSTDTQYF.

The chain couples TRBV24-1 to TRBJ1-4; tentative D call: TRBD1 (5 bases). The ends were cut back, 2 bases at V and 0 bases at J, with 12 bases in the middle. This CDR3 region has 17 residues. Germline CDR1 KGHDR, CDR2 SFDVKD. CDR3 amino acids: CATSDWGDGTTNEKLFF. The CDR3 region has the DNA TGTGCCACCAGTGATTGGGGGGACGGGACAACTAATGAAAAACTGTTTTTT.

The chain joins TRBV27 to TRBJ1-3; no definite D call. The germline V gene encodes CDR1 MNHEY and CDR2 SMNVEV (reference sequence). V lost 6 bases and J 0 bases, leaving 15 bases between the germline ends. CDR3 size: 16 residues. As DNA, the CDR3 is TGTGCCAGCAGCCTAACAGCGGGGATCTCTGGAAACACCATATATTTT. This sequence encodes CASSLTAGISGNTIYF.

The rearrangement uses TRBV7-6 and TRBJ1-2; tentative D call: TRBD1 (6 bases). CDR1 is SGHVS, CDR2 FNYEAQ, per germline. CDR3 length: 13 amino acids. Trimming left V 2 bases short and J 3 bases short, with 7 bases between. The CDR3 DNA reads TGTGCCAGCAGCTTAAGGACAGACTATGGCTACACCTTC. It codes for CASSLRTDYGYTF.